This T cell receptor beta chain is from a study of CD8 T cells in Susac syndrome. Random hexamers were used to reverse transcribe the RNA input (about 0.45 to 1 ug). Using its own MiXCR run on the immunoSEQ multiplex PCR reads, TCRdb lists one record per CDR3 protein. The sample consists of roughly 180,000 distinct CDR3 sequences, approximately 94% of them appearing once. The germline V gene has CDR1 SQVTM and CDR2 ANQGSEA. Trimming cost V 5 bases and J 2 bases, with 7 bases left between them. The CDR3 length is 12 residues. V usage is TRBV29-1 and J usage is TRBJ1-5; D is uncertain. The sample comprised CD4+ T cells from PBMCs. This TCR derives from a human donor in good health. DNA of the CDR3: TGCAGCGTTCAGGTTGGCAATCAGCCCCAGCATTTT. Encoded protein: CSVQVGNQPQHF. Full variable domain (outside the CDR3, taken from reference TRBV29-1 and TRBJ1-5): SAVISQKPSRDICQRGTSLTIQCQVDSQVTMMFWYRQQPGQSLTLIATANQGSEATYESGFVIDKFPISRPNLTFSTLTVSNMSPEDSSIYLCSVQVGNQPQHFGDGTRLSIL.